What follows are 7 T cell receptor beta chains derived from one specimen sequenced in a study of early T cells in non-severe SARS-CoV-2 infection. A single record per CDR3 protein comes from TCRdb applying MiXCR to the 5' RACE reads. The data show 65,000 to 90,000 distinct CDR3 sequences, with approximately 13% seen just once and 5% to 8% held by the top ten. The source material was whole blood. These TCRs come from an adult who was a healthcare worker with PCR-confirmed SARS-CoV-2 infection or an uninfected control (not recorded which).

This clonotype was seen repeatedly, ten times or more. The chain links TRBV7-9 to TRBJ2-1; 8 nucleotides agree with TRBD2. The V gene's germline CDR1 is SEHNR and CDR2 FQNEAQ (reference sequence). The trim removed 1 base at V and 7 bases at J, leaving 9 bases unmatched. The CDR3 spans 16 residues. The CDR3 is CASSLDVGTSRNEQFF. In DNA, the CDR3 is TGTGCCAGCAGCTTAGATGTGGGGACTAGTCGGAATGAGCAGTTCTTC.

The chain links TRBV5-6 to TRBJ2-1; D is ambiguous. V lost 4 bases to trimming and J lost 6 bases, with 14 bases between them. The CDR3 loop spans 14 amino acids. Germline values: CDR1 SGHDT, CDR2 YYEEEE. Written as DNA, the CDR3 is TGTGCCAGCAGCCCCACGCCAGGCCGCAATGAGCAGTTCTTC. This translates into CASSPTPGRNEQFF.

V is TRBV11-2 and J is TRBJ2-7; maybe TRBD2 (6 bases). The CDR3 loop spans 15 amino acids. Germline loops: CDR1 SGHAT, CDR2 FQNNGV. The V and J ends lost 5 bases and 6 bases respectively, with 20 bases between them. CDR3: CASSPVGGDLFEQYF. The CDR3 DNA reads TGTGCCAGCAGCCCGGTGGGGGGAGATTTATTCGAGCAGTACTTC. Full variable domain (rest looked up from reference TRBV11-2 and TRBJ2-7): EAGVAQSPRYKIIEKRQSVAFWCNPISGHATLYWYQQILGQGPKLLIQFQNNGVVDDSQLPKDRFSAERLKGVDSTLKIQPAKLEDSAVYLCASSPVGGDLFEQYFGPGTRLTVT.

The chain combines TRBV11-2 with TRBJ1-2, with D possibly matching TRBD1 (6 bases). This CDR3 is built from 14 residues. CDR1 and CDR2 (germline): SGHAT, FQNNGV. V gave up 4 bases and J gave up 8 bases, with 17 bases separating them. The CDR3 here is CASSSTGRGRGYTF. CDR3 DNA sequence: TGTGCCAGCAGCTCGACAGGTCGTGGGAGGGGCTACACCTTC.

In regard to this clonotype: A read error is possible here, since a much larger clone lies one base away. The rearrangement uses TRBV7-2 and TRBJ2-1; 7 nucleotides line up with TRBD2. Germline lookup yields CDR1 SGHTA and CDR2 FQGNSA. CDR3 length equals 15 residues. The chain's CDR3 is CASSRSGDSYNKQFF. The CDR3 bases are TGTGCCAGCAGCCGGAGCGGGGACTCCTACAATAAGCAGTTCTTC.

This clonotype has more than one count but fewer than ten. The V call is TRBV4-2, the J call TRBJ1-2, with D possibly being TRBD1 (6 bases). This CDR3 has 14 amino acids. Trimming shortened V by 4 bases and J by 6 bases, and 15 bases separated the two germline ends. Germline-derived CDR1 and CDR2 are LGHNA and YNFKEQ. The CDR3 reads CASSLTGLSDGYTF. CDR3 coding DNA: TGTGCCAGCAGCCTTACAGGGCTATCAGATGGCTACACCTTC.

This clonotype was seen more than once but under ten times. The genes are TRBV29-1 and TRBJ2-2, with D perhaps matching TRBD2 (6 bases). With 7 bases removed from V and 6 bases from J, the gap between germline ends came to 21 bases. This CDR3 has 15 amino acids. The V gene's germline CDR1 is SQVTM and CDR2 ANQGSEA. CDR3 amino acids: CSGRKEGYNSGELFF. Here the CDR3 DNA reads TGCAGCGGGCGAAAGGAGGGGTACAATTCCGGGGAGCTGTTTTTT.